These 22 T cell receptor beta chains share one sample of origin, sequenced in a study of shared clonotypes between healthy human individuals. It was CD45RO-negative cells, positively selected for CCR7, that made up naive CD8 cells, with terminally differentiated effector memory CD45RA+ cells excluded. Clones were sequenced by immunoSEQ multiplex PCR, and TCRdb holds only the in-frame ones, with some missing. The sample includes about 1,900,000 clones, around 96% of them seen just once. The sample taken for sequencing was naive CD8+ T cells sorted from blood. These receptor sequences come from a man between 18 and 29 years old in good health.

For this clone: An end of the junction differs from the germline gene, which may be a read error. This chain joins TRBV11-2 and TRBJ2-1; 8 bases are a match to TRBD2. Germline V gives CDR1 SGHAT, CDR2 FQNNGV. The length of the CDR3 is 15 residues. This chain's CDR3 is CASSLEAGDYNEQFF. CDR3 DNA sequence: TGTGCCAGCAGCCTAGAAGCGGGAGACTACAATGAGCAGTTCTTC. The full variable domain, its missing parts supplied by reference TRBV11-2 and TRBJ2-1, is EAGVAQSPRYKIIEKRQSVAFWCNPISGHATLYWYQQILGQGPKLLIQFQNNGVVDDSQLPKDRFSAERLKGVDSTLKIQPAKLEDSAVYLCASSLEAGDYNEQFFGPGTRLTVL.

This clone appeared a single time. The gene calls are TRBV29-1 and TRBJ2-7; D may match TRBD1 or TRBD2 (6 bases each). Trimming left V 1 base short and J 2 bases short, with 12 bases between. Germline-derived CDR1 and CDR2 are SQVTM and ANQGSEA. The CDR3 length is 14 residues. In nucleotides, the CDR3 is TGCAGCGTTGAAGCGGGGGCTGGGGCCTACGAGCAGTACTTC. It specifies CSVEAGAGAYEQYF.

The chain recombines TRBV7-9 with TRBJ2-7, with D possibly TRBD1 on 6 matching bases. CDR1 is SEHNR, CDR2 FQNEAQ, per germline (reference sequence). The CDR3 is 15 amino acids. V gave up 5 bases and J gave up 4 bases, with 18 bases separating them. The CDR3 nucleotides are TGTGCCAGCAGCCAAACCCTGGGGGCACTATACGAGCAGTACTTC. Translated, it gives CASSQTLGALYEQYF.

The chain recombines TRBV2 with TRBJ1-1, with D unresolved. There are 19 residues in the CDR3. Between the trimmed V and J ends, which lost 1 base and 0 bases, there was a span of 21 bases. Germline loops: CDR1 SNHLY, CDR2 FYNNEI. Here the CDR3 DNA reads TGTGCCAGCAGTGAAGTGGAACCCCAGGCTCAAGGGATGAACACTGAAGCTTTCTTT. It codes for CASSEVEPQAQGMNTEAFF.

A remark on this clone: Additional DNA sequences in this sample encode the identical CDR3. The chain joins TRBV5-1 to TRBJ2-5; weak D call: TRBD2 (5 bases). From germline, CDR1 is SGHRS and CDR2 YFSETQ. Trimming took 2 bases from V and 2 from J, leaving 7 bases between them. The CDR3 spans 13 residues. CDR3: CASSLSGQETQYF. In DNA, the CDR3 is TGCGCCAGCAGCTTAAGCGGACAAGAGACCCAGTACTTC.

Points on this clone: Distinct nucleotide sequences in the sample also encode this CDR3. The chain employs TRBV9 and TRBJ2-1, with D possibly called TRBD1 or TRBD2 (5 bases each). The CDR3 sequence is 13 residues long. Germline assignment: CDR1 SGDLS and CDR2 YYNGEE. Trimming cost V 3 bases and J 4 bases, with 8 bases left between them. The CDR3: CASSEGPYNEQFF. For the CDR3, the DNA is TGTGCCAGCAGCGAGGGACCGTACAATGAGCAGTTCTTC.

This clone was found once. A much larger clone is a single base away; this may be a read error. The genes are TRBV5-4 and TRBJ1-1; the D is unclear. This CDR3 has 13 amino acids. V lost 4 bases and J lost 1, with 8 bases in between. From germline, CDR1 is SGHNT and CDR2 YYREEE (reference sequence). This CDR3 reads CASSADGNTEAFF. The CDR3 DNA reads TGTGCCAGCAGCGCAGACGGGAACACTGAAGCTTTCTTT.

This chain connects TRBV5-4 to TRBJ2-2, with D perhaps TRBD1 (6 bases). V was pared by 0 bases and J by 5 bases, with 11 bases between. The CDR3 covers 15 residues. Per the germline V gene, CDR1 is SGHNT and CDR2 is YYREEE (reference sequence). The CDR3 DNA reads TGTGCCAGCAGCTTGGTTGGGGGCGGGACCGGGGAGCTGTTTTTT. This gives the protein CASSLVGGGTGELFF.

The V and J genes are TRBV7-9 and TRBJ2-5, with D maybe TRBD1 (6 bases). The CDR3 runs 14 residues. Looked up from germline, CDR1 is SEHNR and CDR2 is FQNEAQ (reference sequence). Trimming removed 6 bases at V and 3 bases at J, with 14 bases between. The CDR3 nucleotides are TGTGCCAGCAGTCCGACGTCAGGGGAAGAGACCCAGTACTTC. Its translation: CASSPTSGEETQYF.

This clone was seen only a few times. Different DNA sequences within this sample yield the same CDR3. The V call is TRBV30, the J call TRBJ1-5; the D gene is possibly TRBD1 (5 bases). Germline V gene lookup returns CDR1 GTSNPN and CDR2 SVGIG (reference sequence). V was pared by 1 base and J by 1 base, with 11 bases between. The CDR3 totals 15 residues. This CDR3 reads CAWSDGAHSNQPQHF. Here the CDR3 DNA reads TGTGCCTGGAGTGACGGGGCGCACAGCAATCAGCCCCAGCATTTT.

This chain connects TRBV5-1 to TRBJ2-5; TRBD1 aligns across 11 bases. CDR1 and CDR2 (germline): SGHRS, YFSETQ. After removal of 5 bases from V and 2 bases from J, the junction contained 5 bases not matched to a gene. The CDR3 sequence is 15 residues long. DNA for the CDR3: TGCGCCAGCAGTGGGGACAGGGGGTGGCAAGAGACCCAGTACTTC. This sequence encodes CASSGDRGWQETQYF.

In regard to this clone: Additional DNA sequences in this sample encode the identical CDR3. V gene TRBV30 combines with J gene TRBJ1-2; 7 bases fit TRBD1. V was clipped by 0 bases and J by 3 bases; unmatched bases: 1. There are 13 residues in the CDR3. Germline lookup yields CDR1 GTSNPN and CDR2 SVGIG (reference sequence). The CDR3 DNA reads TGTGCCTGGAGTGTCCAGGGGGACTATGGCTACACCTTC. This sequence encodes CAWSVQGDYGYTF.

The genes are TRBV4-1 and TRBJ2-1; 7 bases are a match to TRBD2. The junction had 10 bases not matched to a gene; V was cut back by 2 bases and J by 3 bases. The CDR3 has 17 amino acids. Germline V lookup: CDR1 MGHRA, CDR2 YSYEKL. The CDR3, as DNA: TGCGCCAGCAGCCAATTGGGGAGCGGGGATGACTACAATGAGCAGTTCTTC. This codes for CASSQLGSGDDYNEQFF.

The V call is TRBV7-8, the J call TRBJ2-7; 8 bases agree with TRBD1. The CDR3 runs 16 residues. CDR1 and CDR2 from the germline V gene are SGHVS and FQNEAQ. J gave up 6 bases and V 0 bases, and 10 bases lay outside the gene matches. CDR3 residues: CASSLANDRGHIEQYF. The CDR3 region has the DNA TGTGCCAGCAGCTTAGCTAACGACAGGGGACACATCGAGCAGTACTTC.

This clone was detected only once. The genes are TRBV11-2 and TRBJ2-7; 12 nucleotides line up with TRBD2. The CDR3 sequence is 15 residues long. Trimming at V came to 5 bases and at J to 1 base, leaving 3 bases not matched to a gene. Germline-derived CDR1 and CDR2 are SGHAT and FQNNGV. CDR3 sequence (DNA): TGTGCCAGCAGCCCGACTAGCGGGGGTTCCTACGAGCAGTACTTC. Protein product: CASSPTSGGSYEQYF. Complete variable domain (other parts from reference TRBV11-2 and TRBJ2-7): EAGVAQSPRYKIIEKRQSVAFWCNPISGHATLYWYQQILGQGPKLLIQFQNNGVVDDSQLPKDRFSAERLKGVDSTLKIQPAKLEDSAVYLCASSPTSGGSYEQYFGPGTRLTVT.

This clone has only one observation. The chain recombines TRBV4-3 with TRBJ1-4; D not resolved. Germline CDR1 and CDR2: LGHNA and YSLEER. The ends were cut back, 0 bases at V and 0 bases at J, with 8 bases in the middle. This CDR3 comprises 16 residues. CDR3 nucleotide sequence: TGCGCCAGCAGCCAAGATTCGGTTGCAACTAATGAAAAACTGTTTTTT. Its translation is CASSQDSVATNEKLFF.

The chain couples TRBV4-1 to TRBJ1-1, with unresolved D. V lost 2 bases, J lost 1 base, and 14 bases lay in between. CDR3 length: 16 residues. Germline V gene lookup returns CDR1 MGHRA and CDR2 YSYEKL. CDR3 loop: CASSQSGWVGNTEAFF. CDR3 sequence (DNA): TGCGCCAGCAGCCAATCTGGGTGGGTAGGGAACACTGAAGCTTTCTTT.

V gene TRBV9 combines with J gene TRBJ1-1; possibly TRBD1 for D (5 bases). The V and J ends lost 0 bases and 6 bases respectively, with 9 bases between them. Germline CDR1 SGDLS, CDR2 YYNGEE. This CDR3 comprises 13 residues. CDR3 sequence (DNA): TGTGCCAGCAGCGTAGTGACAGTCCCTGAAGCTTTCTTT. Its translation is CASSVVTVPEAFF.

This rearrangement joins TRBV4-3 to TRBJ2-1, with D tentatively TRBD2 (5 bases). V gave up 3 bases and J gave up 0 bases, with 18 bases separating them. The CDR3 is 18 residues long. Germline loops: CDR1 LGHNA, CDR2 YSLEER. CDR3 region: CASSHNYMWESSYNEQFF. The CDR3 coding sequence is TGCGCCAGCAGCCACAATTATATGTGGGAGAGCTCCTACAATGAGCAGTTCTTC.

The rearrangement links TRBV28 to TRBJ1-2; 9 bases fit TRBD1. Germline V gives CDR1 MDHEN, CDR2 SYDVKM. The junction had 14 bases not matched to a gene; V was cut back by 7 bases and J by 2 bases. CDR3 size: 17 residues. The CDR3, as DNA: TGTGCCAGCACAAAAACAGGGGGCGACGTTACAAACTATGGCTACACCTTC. This sequence encodes CASTKTGGDVTNYGYTF.

The chain is built from TRBV9 and TRBJ2-7; 7 positions match TRBD1. J was trimmed by 2 bases and V by 3 bases; bases with no gene match: 5. This CDR3 is built from 14 residues. Germline values: CDR1 SGDLS, CDR2 YYNGEE. CDR3 nucleotide sequence: TGTGCCAGCAGCGGGTGGCAGGGGGCCTACGAGCAGTACTTC. This sequence encodes CASSGWQGAYEQYF.

The chain links TRBV27 to TRBJ2-7; the match to TRBD1 covers 7 bases. Germline CDR1 is MNHEY and CDR2 is SMNVEV (reference sequence). V lost 5 bases, J lost 2 bases, and 9 bases stayed unmatched. The CDR3 runs to 15 residues. CDR3 sequence: CASSAQQGITYEQYF. The CDR3 bases are TGTGCCAGCAGTGCCCAACAGGGGATCACCTACGAGCAGTACTTC.